What follows are 29 T cell receptor beta chains derived from one specimen sequenced in a study of blood T cell repertoires in COVID-19. The method was immunoSEQ multiplex PCR; TCRdb's version includes in-frame clones alone and lacks a portion of them. The sample carries around 430,000 clones, more than 75% recorded once. The sample taken for sequencing was PBMCs or T cells enriched from blood (not recorded which). The source of these receptors is a woman between 50 and 59 years old who had recovered from COVID-19.

The chain links TRBV4-1 to TRBJ1-1, with 8 bases aligning to TRBD1. The V and J ends lost 0 bases and 4 bases, in that order; junction bases with no gene match: 16. Germline loops: CDR1 MGHRA, CDR2 YSYEKL. CDR3 length equals 19 residues. The CDR3: CASSQDSEFRGRRGTEAFF. CDR3 bases: TGCGCCAGCAGCCAAGATTCTGAGTTCAGGGGGCGACGGGGCACTGAAGCTTTCTTT.

In nucleotides, the CDR3 is TGCGCCAGCAGCTTGGGCCCAGGGAGCACAGATACGCAGTATTTT. It codes for CASSLGPGSTDTQYF. The chain recombines TRBV5-1 with TRBJ2-3; TRBD1 is a possible D gene (5 bases). V was shortened by 0 bases and J by 0 bases, with 8 bases between the two germline ends. CDR3 length equals 15 residues. From germline, CDR1 is SGHRS and CDR2 YFSETQ.

The genes are TRBV19 and TRBJ1-2; D gene ambiguous. CDR1 and CDR2 (germline): LNHDA, SQIVND (reference sequence). The CDR3 consists of 14 residues. Trimming removed 3 bases from V and 4 bases from J, with 12 bases in between. The CDR3 DNA sequence: TGTGCCAGTAGTATCACAGCCCTGGTCTATGGCTACACCTTC. Its protein is CASSITALVYGYTF.

J is TRBJ2-2 and V is TRBV10-3; 7 nucleotides line up with TRBD2. The CDR3 runs to 15 residues. The germline CDR1 and CDR2 sequences are ENHRY and SYGVKD. Trimming at V came to 7 bases and at J to 0 bases, leaving 5 bases not matched to a gene. The CDR3 reads CAINGGTANTGELFF. DNA for the CDR3: TGTGCCATCAACGGGGGGACCGCGAACACCGGGGAGCTGTTTTTT.

The chain couples TRBV3-1 (or the pseudogene TRBV3-2) to TRBJ2-1, with TRBD2 as a possible D gene (7 bases). V shed 2 bases and J shed 7 bases, with 18 bases lying between them. This CDR3 comprises 16 residues. The germline V gene has CDR1 LGHDT and CDR2 YNNKEL (reference sequence). The CDR3 nucleotides read TGTGCCAGCAGCCAACGAGGGGGGGCCCTTATGAATGAGCAGTTCTTC. Translated, it gives CASSQRGGALMNEQFF.

The chain uses TRBV3-1 (or the pseudogene TRBV3-2) and TRBJ1-1; 8 bases fit TRBD1. The CDR3 totals 14 residues. The V segment lost 4 bases and the J segment 4 bases; nucleotides outside the gene matches: 5. Germline V gene data show CDR1 as LGHDT and CDR2 as YNNKEL (reference sequence). The CDR3 DNA follows: TGTGCCAGCAGCCCGACAGGGGCGAGCACTGAAGCTTTCTTT. It translates to CASSPTGASTEAFF.

The chain is built from TRBV10-2 and TRBJ1-4; the D gene is possibly TRBD1 (6 bases). The CDR3 has 14 residues. Trimming stripped 2 bases from V and 6 bases from J, with 10 bases between. Germline-derived CDR1 and CDR2 are WSHSY and SAAADI. CDR3 sequence: CASSETGLYEKLFF. In nucleotides, the CDR3 is TGCGCCAGCAGTGAGACAGGGTTGTATGAAAAACTGTTTTTT.

CDR3 region: CASSHMPGVYNEQFF. The CDR3 bases are TGTGCCAGCAGCCACATGCCAGGGGTCTACAATGAGCAGTTCTTC. The chain recombines TRBV7-6 with TRBJ2-1; D is possibly TRBD1 (6 bases). CDR3 length: 15 amino acids. Deletions cut 5 bases from V and 3 bases from J, with 14 bases between. CDR1 is SGHVS, CDR2 FNYEAQ, per germline.

J is TRBJ2-5 and V is TRBV3-1 (or the pseudogene TRBV3-2); 11 bases are shared with TRBD2. This CDR3 has 16 residues. The germline V gene encodes CDR1 LGHDT and CDR2 YNNKEL (reference sequence). The junction had 6 bases not matched to a gene; V was cut back by 1 base and J by 5 bases. The CDR3 region has the DNA TGTGCCAGCAGCCAAGCCGCGCCTAGCGGGGGGGAGACCCAGTACTTC. As protein: CASSQAAPSGGETQYF.

The chain combines TRBV5-8 with TRBJ1-5; 10 bases align to TRBD1. V shed 2 bases and J 6 bases; nucleotides not matched to a gene: 5. The germline gives CDR1 SGHTS, CDR2 YDEGEE. The CDR3 covers 15 residues. This CDR3 is CASSFRDRGIQPQHF. In DNA form, the CDR3 reads TGTGCCAGCAGCTTCCGGGACAGGGGAATTCAGCCCCAGCATTTT.

V usage is TRBV7-6 and J usage is TRBJ2-1, with TRBD2 matching over 11 bases. J gave up 5 bases and V 5 bases, and 5 bases lay outside the gene matches. The CDR3 totals 15 residues. Germline values: CDR1 SGHVS, CDR2 FNYEAQ. CDR3 coding DNA: TGTGCCAGCAGCCCTCTAGCGGGGGGCCACAATGAGCAGTTCTTC. This translates into CASSPLAGGHNEQFF. The full variable domain, completed using reference TRBV7-6 and TRBJ2-1, is GAGVSQSPRYKVTKRGQDVALRCDPISGHVSLYWYRQALGQGPEFLTYFNYEAQQDKSGLPNDRFSAERPEGSISTLTIQRTEQRDSAMYRCASSPLAGGHNEQFFGPGTRLTVL.

This chain connects TRBV3-1 (or the pseudogene TRBV3-2) to TRBJ1-2; TRBD1 might be the D (6 bases). Germline V gives CDR1 LGHDT, CDR2 YNNKEL (reference sequence). V was pared by 0 bases and J by 4 bases, with 21 bases between. CDR3 length equals 18 residues. The CDR3 sequence: CASSQDWRQAILSYGYTF. CDR3 sequence (DNA): TGTGCCAGCAGCCAAGATTGGAGACAGGCTATTCTGAGCTATGGCTACACCTTC.

This sequence joins TRBV2 and TRBJ2-1, with D uncertain. The V and J ends lost 6 bases and 3 bases respectively, with 3 bases between them. CDR1 is SNHLY and CDR2 is FYNNEI in the germline V gene. The CDR3 length is 11 residues. The CDR3 sequence is CASSSYNEQFF. Written as DNA, the CDR3 is TGTGCCAGCAGCAGCTACAATGAGCAGTTCTTC. The full variable domain, its missing parts supplied by reference TRBV2 and TRBJ2-1, is EPEVTQTPSHQVTQMGQEVILRCVPISNHLYFYWYRQILGQKVEFLVSFYNNEISEKSEIFDDQFSVERPDGSNFTLKIRSTKLEDSAMYFCASSSYNEQFFGPGTRLTVL.

This rearrangement joins TRBV14 to TRBJ2-2; TRBD1 might be the D (6 bases). Germline assignment: CDR1 SGHDN and CDR2 FVKESK. Trimming stripped 4 bases from V and 0 bases from J, with 15 bases between. The CDR3 loop spans 17 amino acids. Here the CDR3 DNA reads TGTGCCAGCAGCCGCGCGACCGGGACACCGAACACCGGGGAGCTGTTTTTT. This translates into CASSRATGTPNTGELFF.

The chain has TRBV7-9 and TRBJ1-2, with TRBD1 matching over 7 bases. Germline CDR1 is SEHNR and CDR2 is FQNEAQ (reference sequence). J gave up 4 bases and V 5 bases, and 13 bases lay outside the gene matches. The CDR3 extends over 16 amino acids. The CDR3 nucleotides read TGTGCCAGCAGCCCAGGGGACAGCGCCTTCCTCTATGGCTACACCTTC. This encodes CASSPGDSAFLYGYTF.

This chain links TRBV5-1 with TRBJ2-3, with 7 positions matching TRBD1. V lost 4 bases, J lost 4 bases, and 6 bases stayed unmatched. The CDR3 is made up of 14 amino acids. CDR1 and CDR2 (germline): SGHRS, YFSETQ. The CDR3 DNA reads TGCGCCAGCAGCAAGACAGGGTATCCAGATACGCAGTATTTT. Protein: CASSKTGYPDTQYF.

DNA of the CDR3: TGTGCCAGTAGTACTAGCCGTGAGCAGTTCTTC. Protein: CASSTSREQFF. The rearrangement links TRBV19 to TRBJ2-1, with D perhaps matching TRBD2 (5 bases). Trimming removed 4 bases at V and 9 bases at J, with 7 bases between. Per germline, CDR1 LNHDA and CDR2 SQIVND (reference sequence). The CDR3 is 11 residues long.

The chain has TRBV6-2 or TRBV6-3 and TRBJ2-1, with D unclear. Trimming stripped 2 bases from V and 3 bases from J, with 11 bases between. The CDR3 has 15 residues. Germline assignment: CDR1 MNHEY and CDR2 SVGEGT. DNA for the CDR3: TGTGCCAGCAGTTACGGGTGGGCAAGCTACAATGAGCAGTTCTTC. Its protein is CASSYGWASYNEQFF.

This clone has a single count. This rearrangement joins TRBV30 to TRBJ1-2, with a tentative D call TRBD1 (6 bases). Germline V gene sequence: CDR1 GTSNPN, CDR2 SVGIG (reference sequence). The V gene lost 4 bases and the J gene lost 6 bases, with 9 bases spanning the gap. This CDR3 has 11 amino acids. Here the CDR3 DNA reads TGTGCCTGGAATTACAGGGATGGCTACACCTTC. Protein: CAWNYRDGYTF.

This clone was seen once. Other DNA sequences of this sample code for an identical CDR3. V usage is TRBV9 and J usage is TRBJ1-1; 8 positions match TRBD1. The CDR3 is 13 residues long. V lost 0 bases, J lost 5 bases, and 0 bases stayed unmatched. Germline CDR1 reads SGDLS; CDR2 reads YYNGEE. CDR3 sequence (DNA): TGTGCCAGCAGCGTAGACAGGGGGACTGAAGCTTTCTTT. Its protein product is CASSVDRGTEAFF.

The chain employs TRBV2 and TRBJ2-7; D unresolved. CDR3 length equals 14 residues. Germline V CDR1 and CDR2: SNHLY, FYNNEI. Trimming left V 6 bases short and J 2 bases short, with 14 bases between. The CDR3: CASRLTASAYEQYF. Written as DNA, the CDR3 is TGTGCCAGCAGACTGACGGCGAGCGCCTACGAGCAGTACTTC. The complete variable domain, with remaining parts taken from reference TRBV2 and TRBJ2-7, reads EPEVTQTPSHQVTQMGQEVILRCVPISNHLYFYWYRQILGQKVEFLVSFYNNEISEKSEIFDDQFSVERPDGSNFTLKIRSTKLEDSAMYFCASRLTASAYEQYFGPGTRLTVT.

Only a few counts were recorded for this clone. This rearrangement joins TRBV19 to TRBJ1-4; perhaps TRBD1 as D (5 bases). There are 15 residues in the CDR3. V lost 6 bases and J 7 bases, leaving 18 bases between the germline ends. Germline V gene lookup returns CDR1 LNHDA and CDR2 SQIVND (reference sequence). The CDR3 loop reads CASRTRDTNGEKLFF. The CDR3 DNA is TGTGCCAGTAGAACCAGGGATACTAATGGTGAAAAACTGTTTTTT.

In DNA, the CDR3 is TGTGCCAGCTCACCGGTCAATGCAGGGGCTACAGTGGGGGCCTACGAGCAGTACTTC. Protein product: CASSPVNAGATVGAYEQYF. The chain links TRBV18 to TRBJ2-7, with D possibly TRBD1 on 6 matching bases. V was pared by 3 bases and J by 2 bases, with 26 bases between. The CDR3 spans 19 residues. The V gene's germline CDR1 is KGHSH and CDR2 LQKENI.

The CDR3 here is CATSIGQGQKEAFF. The CDR3 region has the DNA TGTGCCACCAGCATTGGACAGGGGCAAAAAGAAGCTTTCTTT. The chain has TRBV15 and TRBJ1-1, with 9 bases fitting TRBD1. V dropped 4 bases and J dropped 8; count of bases not matched to a gene: 8. In germline, CDR1 is LNHNV, CDR2 YYDKDF (reference sequence). The CDR3 runs to 14 residues.

The gene calls are TRBV18 and TRBJ1-5, with 9 bases that match TRBD1. With 4 bases clipped from V and 1 base from J, the junction kept 11 bases outside the gene matches. Per germline, CDR1 KGHSH and CDR2 LQKENI. The CDR3 length is 18 residues. The CDR3 region is CASSLTGGYLGSNQPQHF. The CDR3 nucleotides read TGTGCCAGCTCACTCACAGGGGGCTATCTGGGAAGCAATCAGCCCCAGCATTTT.

The rearrangement uses TRBV28 and TRBJ2-7; weak D call: TRBD2 (5 bases). The CDR3 spans 14 residues. The V gene's germline CDR1 is MDHEN and CDR2 SYDVKM. The V gene lost 7 bases and the J gene lost 3 bases, with 16 bases spanning the gap. In DNA, the CDR3 is TGTGCCAGCATCCCCCCCCGCGGGCTCTACGAGCAGTACTTC. This gives the protein CASIPPRGLYEQYF.

Only one count was recorded for this clone. The gene calls are TRBV4-1 and TRBJ2-1; tentative D call: TRBD2 (5 bases). This CDR3 comprises 12 residues. Germline values: CDR1 MGHRA, CDR2 YSYEKL. Trimming took 1 base from V and 10 from J, leaving 8 bases between them. CDR3 in DNA: TGCGCCAGCAGCCAAGGAAGCGGCGAGCAGTTCTTC. The encoded protein is CASSQGSGEQFF.

This chain links TRBV2 with TRBJ1-3; 8 bases fit TRBD1. The V gene's germline CDR1 is SNHLY and CDR2 FYNNEI. There are 17 residues in the CDR3. The V segment lost 5 bases and the J segment 0 bases; nucleotides outside the gene matches: 9. CDR3 sequence (DNA): TGTGCCAGCAGTTCGAGTTGGACAGGGATCTCTGGAAACACCATATATTTT. Amino acid sequence: CASSSSWTGISGNTIYF.

The gene calls are TRBV18 and TRBJ1-4; 9 nucleotides agree with TRBD1. The CDR3 has 15 amino acids. V was pared by 3 bases and J by 5 bases, with 4 bases of the junction left unmatched. Germline lookup yields CDR1 KGHSH and CDR2 LQKENI. CDR3 in amino acids: CASSPDRGYNEKLFF. The CDR3 DNA sequence: TGTGCCAGCTCACCGGACAGGGGTTACAATGAAAAACTGTTTTTT.